The next 15 T cell receptor beta chains were all read from a single sample in a study of shared clonotypes between healthy human individuals. Naive CD8 cells lacked CD45RO and underwent positive selection for CCR7, leaving out terminally differentiated effector memory CD45RA+ cells. Using immunoSEQ multiplex PCR, the repertoire was profiled, and TCRdb retains in-frame clones only, with some absent. The sample lists millions of clones; about 92% were seen once. Material: naive CD8+ T cells from PBMCs. The receptors originated from a young man in good health. Some clones in this sample may be carry-over from other donors' samples.

The chain carries TRBV7-2 and TRBJ2-1, with 10 nucleotides matching TRBD2. The CDR3 contains 17 residues. The ends lost 5 bases at V and 2 bases at J; junction bases unmatched: 9. The V gene's germline CDR1 is SGHTA and CDR2 FQGNSA. As DNA, the CDR3 is TGTGCCAGCAGCCCCTGGACTAGCGGAGGGGCCTACAATGAGCAGTTCTTC. Translation: CASSPWTSGGAYNEQFF.

This chain uses TRBV7-9 with TRBJ1-1, with 7 bases aligning to TRBD1. CDR1 and CDR2 from the germline V gene are SEHNR and FQNEAQ (reference sequence). Trimming at V came to 0 bases and at J to 0 bases, leaving 13 bases not matched to a gene. This CDR3 is built from 19 residues. CDR3: CASSLAAGGQGVMNTEAFF. The CDR3 DNA reads as TGTGCCAGCAGCTTAGCAGCTGGGGGCCAGGGGGTCATGAACACTGAAGCTTTCTTT.

On this clone: Other DNA sequences in the sample encode the same CDR3. The gene calls are TRBV5-4 and TRBJ2-7; D unclear. The germline V gene encodes CDR1 SGHNT and CDR2 YYREEE (reference sequence). The CDR3 has 14 amino acids. V lost 0 bases and J lost 0, with 7 bases in between. CDR3 DNA sequence: TGTGCCAGCAGCTTGGGCAGGAGCTCCTACGAGCAGTACTTC. This gives the protein CASSLGRSSYEQYF.

This CDR3 is CAWSPGRGLDQFF. The CDR3 nucleotides are TGTGCCTGGAGTCCCGGGCGGGGACTCGATCAGTTCTTC. The chain joins TRBV30 to TRBJ2-1, with D possibly being TRBD2 (6 bases). This CDR3 region has 13 residues. Trimming pared 2 bases from V and 13 bases from J, leaving 18 bases between. Germline CDR1 is GTSNPN and CDR2 is SVGIG (reference sequence).

V gene TRBV10-3 combines with J gene TRBJ2-2; tentative D call: TRBD1 (6 bases). V lost 5 bases and J lost 5, with 21 bases in between. Germline CDR1 is ENHRY and CDR2 is SYGVKD. The CDR3 spans 17 residues. The CDR3 DNA sequence: TGTGCCATCAGTACAGTCCCTCCCACAGGGAGAACCGGGGAGCTGTTTTTT. Protein: CAISTVPPTGRTGELFF.

V is TRBV5-6 and J is TRBJ2-7; a weak D match, TRBD1 (6 bases). Trimming shortened V by 2 bases and J by 0 bases, and 9 bases separated the two germline ends. Germline loops: CDR1 SGHDT, CDR2 YYEEEE. The CDR3 is 14 residues long. Written as DNA, the CDR3 is TGTGCCAGCAGCTTTAGGGACATCTCCTACGAGCAGTACTTC. It translates to CASSFRDISYEQYF.

The chain recombines TRBV7-8 with TRBJ2-1, with D perhaps matching TRBD1 (6 bases). In germline, CDR1 is SGHVS, CDR2 FQNEAQ. V lost 4 bases, J lost 0 bases, and 13 bases lay in between. The CDR3 has 16 amino acids. Here the CDR3 DNA reads TGTGCCAGCAGCTACAGGGAAGGCCCCTCCTACAATGAGCAGTTCTTC. This gives the protein CASSYREGPSYNEQFF.

V and J are TRBV19 and TRBJ2-1, with TRBD1 matching over 8 bases. The CDR3 extends over 15 amino acids. After removal of 1 base from V and 6 bases from J, the junction contained 5 bases not matched to a gene. CDR1 is LNHDA, CDR2 SQIVND, per germline (reference sequence). The CDR3 sequence: CASSIGRTGFNEQFF. CDR3 coding DNA: TGTGCCAGTAGTATAGGTCGGACAGGGTTCAATGAGCAGTTCTTC.

In this sample, this clone turned up a few times. This chain joins TRBV5-1 and TRBJ1-1; D possibly corresponds to TRBD1 (5 bases). Germline V gene data show CDR1 as SGHRS and CDR2 as YFSETQ. V lost 4 bases, J lost 5 bases, and 21 bases lay in between. The CDR3 has 16 amino acids. The CDR3 DNA follows: TGCGCCAGCAGCATCAACGGTGGGGCATCCAAGACTGAAGCTTTCTTT. This translates into CASSINGGASKTEAFF.

This chain links TRBV27 with TRBJ2-5; no definite D call. The CDR3 runs 17 residues. With 6 bases removed from V and 5 bases from J, the gap between germline ends came to 25 bases. The V gene's germline CDR1 is MNHEY and CDR2 SMNVEV (reference sequence). CDR3 residues: CASSPANLIGYLETQYF. The CDR3 nucleotides are TGTGCCAGCAGCCCGGCAAACCTCATCGGATATTTGGAGACCCAGTACTTC.

The chain joins TRBV12-5 to TRBJ2-3; D possibly corresponds to TRBD2 (5 bases). Trimming removed 5 bases at V and 0 bases at J, with 18 bases between. Germline CDR1 and CDR2: LGHNT and FRNRAP. The CDR3 runs 17 residues. The CDR3 DNA reads TGTGCTAGTGGTCCGGGGTTGACGTCCCCAAGCACAGATACGCAGTATTTT. As protein: CASGPGLTSPSTDTQYF.

This clone was counted once. The chain couples TRBV28 to TRBJ2-6; TRBD1 aligns across 7 bases. The germline V gene encodes CDR1 MDHEN and CDR2 SYDVKM. The CDR3 extends over 16 amino acids. V dropped 3 bases and J dropped 0; count of bases not matched to a gene: 2. The CDR3 DNA sequence: TGTGCCAGCAGTTTCCAGGGGGACTCTGGGGCCAACGTCCTGACTTTC. This sequence encodes CASSFQGDSGANVLTF.

The V and J genes are TRBV6-6 and TRBJ2-1; 8 nucleotides agree with TRBD1. The V and J ends lost 0 bases and 5 bases, in that order; junction bases with no gene match: 6. This CDR3 is 16 amino acids long. Germline V gene sequence: CDR1 MNHNY, CDR2 SVGAGI (reference sequence). The CDR3 region has the DNA TGTGCCAGCAGTTACTCGAGGCAGGGGGCTCACAATGAGCAGTTCTTC. As protein: CASSYSRQGAHNEQFF.

V and J are TRBV28 and TRBJ2-7, with unresolved D. CDR1 is MDHEN, CDR2 SYDVKM, per germline. The V end lost 8 bases, the J end lost 5 bases, and 10 bases lay between the germline ends. This CDR3 has 11 amino acids. As DNA, the CDR3 is TGTGCCAGCGAGAAGACTGACGAGCAGTACTTC. The encoded protein is CASEKTDEQYF. The full variable domain, rest sourced from reference TRBV28 and TRBJ2-7, is DVKVTQSSRYLVKRTGEKVFLECVQDMDHENMFWYRQDPGLGLRLIYFSYDVKMKEKGDIPEGYSVSREKKERFSLILESASTNQTSMYLCASEKTDEQYFGPGTRLTVT.

Regarding this clone: Other DNA sequences of this sample code for an identical CDR3. The chain recombines TRBV6-6 with TRBJ2-7, with D possibly called TRBD1 or TRBD2 (6 bases each). Trimming removed 0 bases at V and 4 bases at J, with 10 bases between. Germline assignment: CDR1 MNHNY and CDR2 SVGAGI (reference sequence). The CDR3 is 14 residues long. This chain's CDR3 is CASSYSEGGYEQYF. The DNA of the CDR3 is TGTGCCAGCAGTTACTCCGAGGGGGGATACGAGCAGTACTTC.